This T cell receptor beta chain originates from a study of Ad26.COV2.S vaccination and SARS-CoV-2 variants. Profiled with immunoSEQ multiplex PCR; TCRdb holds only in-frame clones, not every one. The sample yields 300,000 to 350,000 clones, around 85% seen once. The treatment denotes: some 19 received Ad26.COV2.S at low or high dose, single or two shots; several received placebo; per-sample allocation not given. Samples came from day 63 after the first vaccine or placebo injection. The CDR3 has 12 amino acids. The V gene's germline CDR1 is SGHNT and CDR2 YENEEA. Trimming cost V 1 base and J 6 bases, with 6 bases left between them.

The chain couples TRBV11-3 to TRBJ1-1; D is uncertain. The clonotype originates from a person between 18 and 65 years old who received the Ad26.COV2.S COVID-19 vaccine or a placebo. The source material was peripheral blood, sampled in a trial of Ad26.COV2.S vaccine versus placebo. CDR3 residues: CASSLGVSEAFF. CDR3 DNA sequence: TGTGCCAGCAGCTTAGGAGTTTCTGAAGCTTTCTTT. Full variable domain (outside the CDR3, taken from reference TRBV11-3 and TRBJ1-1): EAGVVQSPRYKIIEKKQPVAFWCNPISGHNTLYWYLQNLGQGPELLIRYENEEAVDDSQLPKDRFSAERLKGVDSTLKIQPAELGDSAVYLCASSLGVSEAFFGQGTRLTVV.